The entry below describes one T cell receptor beta chain. This sample was taken from a study of T cell changes during pregnancy in multiple sclerosis. From germline, CDR1 is SGHDT and CDR2 YYEEEE. Trimming at V came to 2 bases and at J to 3 bases, leaving 3 bases not matched to a gene. This CDR3 has 16 amino acids. Libraries were prepared by immunoSEQ multiplex PCR; TCRdb keeps only in-frame clonotypes and omits some of them. Of about 64,000 clones listed, roughly 96% are singletons. The chain employs TRBV5-6 and TRBJ2-2; 11 nucleotides line up with TRBD2. The sequence was obtained from a female donor with multiple sclerosis, enrolled in a pregnancy study. The sequenced sample was CD8+ T cells from peripheral blood mononuclear cells, obtained after pregnancy. CDR3 DNA: TGTGCCAGCAGCTTTAGCGGGAGGGCCTACACCGGGGAGCTGTTTTTT. Its translation: CASSFSGRAYTGELFF. Using reference TRBV5-6 and TRBJ2-2 for the parts outside the CDR3, the full variable domain is DAGVTQSPTHLIKTRGQQVTLRCSPKSGHDTVSWYQQALGQGPQFIFQYYEEEERQRGNFPDRFSGHQFPNYSSELNVNALLLGDSALYLCASSFSGRAYTGELFFGEGSRLTVL.